The subject of this entry is one T cell receptor beta chain. This clonotype was counted at least ten times. Its antigen is not yet known. Base qualities are not at hand, and no much larger clone is one base apart. The intended sense of this specimen's treatment or condition label: live attenuated yellow fever vaccine strain. Two biological replicates of bulk PBMCs were collected at each blood-draw timepoint. A standard Ficoll-Paque protocol was used to isolate PBMCs from peripheral blood. TriZol was used to extract RNA from bulk PBMCs, CD4 and CD8 fractions, and dextramer-positive and dextramer-negative fractions. These data are taken from a study of T cells after yellow fever vaccination (dated by TCRdb to about 2019). Broadly, across the study: The SMART-Seq v4 Ultra Low Input RNA kit was used to prepare libraries from fractions with low cell numbers. To follow T-cell clones before and after primary and booster YFV17D yellow fever vaccination, bulk TCR alpha and beta repertoires were sequenced over time. Two healthy male donors, one aged 18 to 30 and one aged 30 to 40 years, were included in the cohort. Bulk PBMC replicates and cell subsets were isolated from blood drawn at multiple timepoints before and after both primary and secondary immunization. The research as a whole found: Compared with the primary T-cell response, the secondary T-cell response was weaker but faster, peaking on day 5 rather than day 15. Most clones expanded after primary vaccination were re-detected after the booster (96% of CD4 and around 88% of CD8), suggesting broad memory maintenance. Because only two donors were included in the study, the extent to which the findings can be generalized is limited. A small share of clonotypes occurred in both CD4 and CD8 compartments, likely arising from convergent recombination. Computational filtering was needed because FACS-sorted repertoires could contain abundant contaminating clonotypes from the bulk population.

TCR cDNA was synthesized by 5'RACE template switching, through which a universal primer site and unique molecular identifiers were introduced. Priming of cDNA synthesis was performed from both the TCR alpha and TCR beta constant segments. Library amplification used two PCR steps, and the second PCR step added sample barcodes and sequencing adapters. Sequencing of libraries was done on Illumina HiSeq 2500 (2x100 bp) or NovaSeq (2x150 bp). Per the original workflow: MIGEC was used to demultiplex reads and collapse the reads into UMI consensus sequences, and MiXCR was used for V(D)J alignment. Vaccine-responding clonotypes were identified with edgeR using replicate PBMC samples, with FDR below 0.01 and a log2 fold change above 5 up to day 15 being required. Each bulk clonotype received a CD4 or CD8 identity based on whether the sequenced CD4 or CD8 repertoire contained that clonotype at higher abundance. TCRdb ran its own pipeline on the public reads, namely fastp trimming at Q25 and MiXCR clone calling, and kept in-frame beta chains. Rows with a matching CDR3 protein are joined into one entry that keeps the most common DNA and genes. The V and J calls shown here were made by TCRdb, not taken from the authors' results. Counted in this sample were hundreds of thousands of distinct CDR3 sequences; under 7.5% of them appeared once. About 15% of the sample goes to the ten largest clones.

According to the germline V gene, CDR1 reads SGHTA and CDR2 reads FQGNSA. At the junction V is shortened by 2 bases and J by 7 bases; bases outside the gene matches: 7. The CDR3, cysteine through phenylalanine, is 15 amino acids long. Only CDR3 DNA remains: 45 bases, in frame from the first base. The input for sequencing was PBMCs, taken 5 days after the yellow fever booster vaccination. This sequence uses TRBV7-2 and TRBJ2-1; 8 central bases correspond to TRBD2. This receptor was identified in a man aged 25 to 40 who received the YFV17D yellow fever vaccine. The bases are TGTGCCAGCAGCTTAAGCCTAGCGGGTATGAATGAGCAGTTCTTC. This codes for CASSLSLAGMNEQFF.